This TCR beta chain appears in the sequencing data of a study of blood T cell repertoires in COVID-19. V lost 8 bases to trimming and J lost 8 bases, with 15 bases between them. The germline CDR1 and CDR2 sequences are MDHEN and SYDVKM. The CDR3 length is 12 residues. Data came from immunoSEQ multiplex PCR; TCRdb stores just in-frame clones and leaves some out. The table has a few hundred thousand clones, about 88% seen once. The receptor was isolated from a woman between 40 and 55 years old who had recovered from COVID-19. The sample taken for sequencing was PBMCs or T cells enriched from blood (not recorded which). The rearrangement links TRBV28 to TRBJ1-1; D may be TRBD1 (5 bases). The CDR3 loop reads CASRAVRGEAFF. The DNA for the CDR3 is TGTGCCAGCCGCGCGGTAAGGGGCGAAGCTTTCTTT.